Below, 6 T cell receptor beta chains from the same sample are listed, as sequenced in a study of technical replicates of blood from several donors. Sequencing used immunoSEQ multiplex PCR; TCRdb keeps in-frame clones, though not all of them. In the table there are 65,000 to 85,000 clones, 94% of which are singletons. The specimen was T cells isolated from PBMCs. These receptors were collected from a human donor in good health.

This sequence joins TRBV18 and TRBJ2-1; 8 nucleotides agree with TRBD1. In germline, CDR1 is KGHSH, CDR2 LQKENI. J was trimmed by 3 bases and V by 3 bases; bases with no gene match: 4. This CDR3 is 15 amino acids long. CDR3 residues: CASSPYGQGYNEQFF. CDR3 sequence (DNA): TGTGCCAGCTCACCGTACGGACAGGGCTACAATGAGCAGTTCTTC.

The chain carries TRBV6-1 and TRBJ1-2, with no clear D. CDR1 and CDR2 from the germline V gene are MNHNS and SASEGT. The germline V and J ends were trimmed by 1 base and 2 bases, with 11 bases remaining between them. The CDR3 is 15 amino acids. The CDR3: CASSEGPSPNYGYTF. CDR3 sequence (DNA): TGTGCCAGCAGTGAAGGTCCCAGTCCCAACTATGGCTACACCTTC.

The chain links TRBV5-1 to TRBJ1-2, with TRBD1 identical over 9 bases. V was clipped by 4 bases and J by 6 bases; unmatched bases: 10. The CDR3 covers 15 residues. Germline CDR1 reads SGHRS; CDR2 reads YFSETQ. The CDR3 DNA reads as TGCGCCAGCAGCACCTCCGGGACAGGGTCTCATGGCTACACCTTC. This codes for CASSTSGTGSHGYTF. Based on the CDR3 plus reference TRBV5-1 and TRBJ1-2, the full variable domain is KAGVTQTPRYLIKTRGQQVTLSCSPISGHRSVSWYQQTPGQGLQFLFEYFSETQRNKGNFPGRFSGRQFSNSRSEMNVSTLELGDSALYLCASSTSGTGSHGYTFGSGTRLTVV.

This clone was found a few times. V is TRBV5-4 and J is TRBJ1-2; TRBD1 matches 9 bases. Germline CDR1 and CDR2: SGHNT and YYREEE (reference sequence). V shed 5 bases, J shed 6 bases, and the junction held 8 bases outside the gene matches. The CDR3 spans 14 residues. The CDR3, as DNA: TGTGCCAGCAGTTCACTAGACAGGGGGAATGGCTACACCTTC. Its translation is CASSSLDRGNGYTF.

This chain joins TRBV7-3 and TRBJ2-3; 10 bases are shared with TRBD2. Germline CDR1 SGHTA, CDR2 FQGTGA. V gave up 2 bases and J gave up 3 bases; unmatched junction bases: 11. CDR3 size: 18 residues. In DNA, the CDR3 is TGTGCCAGCAGCTTATCTGGTCGTAGCGGGGGGAGTACAGATACGCAGTATTTT. Amino acid sequence: CASSLSGRSGGSTDTQYF.

This chain uses TRBV15 with TRBJ2-7; 9 bases match TRBD1. J lost 3 bases, V lost 5 bases, and 11 bases had no gene match. The CDR3 has 16 amino acids. Germline CDR1 and CDR2: LNHNV and YYDKDF (reference sequence). The CDR3: CATSGLRTGANYEQYF. The CDR3 DNA sequence: TGTGCCACCAGCGGACTACGGACAGGGGCGAACTACGAGCAGTACTTC.